Listed below are T cell receptor beta chains from one sample, sequenced in a study of cytomegalovirus exposure and HLA in healthy donors. Sequencing was performed with immunoSEQ multiplex PCR; in TCRdb, only in-frame clones are kept and a portion is missing. This table holds about 110,000 clones, 60% to 85% found once. The sequenced sample consisted of PBMCs. The receptors originated from a male donor in good health and CMV-seropositive. Both conserved end residues are part of each CDR3. A D gene is named only where the DNA matches it firmly. For some rows the clone size is stated as once, few or many, or as a class when expanded; others skip it.

V: TRBV11-2
size: -
D: -
J: TRBJ2-7
DNA: TGTGCCAGCAGCTCCCCGGACAGCTACGAGCAGTACTTC
CDR3: CASSSPDSYEQYF

V: TRBV9
size: -
D: TRBD1
J: TRBJ2-6
DNA: TGTGCCAGCAGCGTAGTGACAGGGCTGTCTGGGGCCAACGTCCTGACTTTC
CDR3: CASSVVTGLSGANVLTF

V: TRBV14
size: -
D: TRBD2
J: TRBJ2-1
DNA: TGTGCCAGCAGCCAAGTGGGTCGGGGGGGGCAGTTCTTC
CDR3: CASSQVGRGGQFF

V: TRBV5-8
size: -
D: -
J: TRBJ2-5
DNA: TGTGCCAGCAGCTTGGAGGGGGGGCGTGTAGCAGAGACCCAGTACTTC
CDR3: CASSLEGGRVAETQYF

V: TRBV29-1
size: -
D: TRBD1
J: TRBJ1-2
DNA: TGCAGCGTTGAACCTCTCGGACAGGGTGGCTACACCTTC
CDR3: CSVEPLGQGGYTF

V: TRBV6-5
size: -
D: -
J: TRBJ2-7
DNA: TGTGCCAGCAGTTACTCGGGTGGGAGAGGAACCTACGAGCAGTACTTC
CDR3: CASSYSGGRGTYEQYF

V: TRBV2
size: -
D: TRBD2
J: TRBJ2-7
DNA: TGTGCCAGCAGGCGAACTAGCGGGAGTGTAGCCTACGAGCAGTACTTC
CDR3: CASRRTSGSVAYEQYF

V: TRBV7-6
size: -
D: -
J: TRBJ2-7
DNA: TGTGCCAGCAGCCCCGGACAGAGCTATTCCTACGAGCAGTACTTC
CDR3: CASSPGQSYSYEQYF

V: TRBV5-4
size: -
D: TRBD2
J: TRBJ2-5
DNA: TGTGCCAGCAGTGTGCTGGGACTAGCGGGGGAGACCCAGTACTTC
CDR3: CASSVLGLAGETQYF

V: TRBV2
size: -
D: TRBD2
J: TRBJ2-5
DNA: TGTGCCAGCAGTGAATGGGCGGCTAGCGGGGGATCCCAAGAGACCCAGTACTTC
CDR3: CASSEWAASGGSQETQYF

V: TRBV2
size: once
D: -
J: TRBJ1-6
DNA: TGTGCCAGCAACCGGGACGGGAGTAAGAATAATTCACCCCTCCACTTT
CDR3: CASNRDGSKNNSPLHF

V: TRBV30
size: -
D: -
J: TRBJ1-6
DNA: TGTGCCTGGAGTGTTGAGGGCTATTCACCCCTCCACTTT
CDR3: CAWSVEGYSPLHF

V: TRBV7-9
size: -
D: TRBD1
J: TRBJ1-5
DNA: TGTGCCAGCAGCCGCGGACAGGGCAATCAGCCCCAGCATTTT
CDR3: CASSRGQGNQPQHF

V: TRBV6-1
size: -
D: TRBD2
J: TRBJ2-1
DNA: TGTGCCAGCAGTGTAAGACTAGCGGGAGGGCCTAGCAATGAGCAGTTCTTC
CDR3: CASSVRLAGGPSNEQFF

V: TRBV7-8
size: -
D: TRBD1
J: TRBJ1-5
DNA: TGTGCCAGCAGCCGACACCGGGACAGGGGGAATCAGCCCCAGCATTTT
CDR3: CASSRHRDRGNQPQHF

V: TRBV28
size: -
D: TRBD1
J: TRBJ1-5
DNA: TGTGCCAGCAGCCCTGAACAGGGGGGATGGCAGCCCCAGCATTTT
CDR3: CASSPEQGGWQPQHF

V: TRBV12-5
size: -
D: TRBD1
J: TRBJ2-3
DNA: TGTGCTAGTGCCTGGGGACAGGGAACCACAGATACGCAGTATTTT
CDR3: CASAWGQGTTDTQYF

V: TRBV7-8
size: -
D: -
J: TRBJ2-3
DNA: TGTGCCAGCAGCCGGTGGGCCCCGGGGGGCACAGATACGCAGTATTTT
CDR3: CASSRWAPGGTDTQYF

V: TRBV27
size: -
D: -
J: TRBJ2-7
DNA: TGTGCCAGCAGTTTAGGAGGTGCGGGGGCTTACGAGCAGTACTTC
CDR3: CASSLGGAGAYEQYF

V: TRBV5-1
size: once
D: TRBD2
J: TRBJ2-7
DNA: TGCGCCAGCAGCTTGGATAGCGGGAGTTTTCTTTCCGGCGAGCAGTACTTC
CDR3: CASSLDSGSFLSGEQYF

V: TRBV19
size: -
D: -
J: TRBJ2-3
DNA: TGTGCCAGTAGTATTAAGGTAGCTTTTACAGATACGCAGTATTTT
CDR3: CASSIKVAFTDTQYF

V: TRBV5-1
size: -
D: TRBD1
J: TRBJ1-2
DNA: TGCGCCAGCAGCTTGACTGCCTGGGACAGTAACTATGGCTACACCTTC
CDR3: CASSLTAWDSNYGYTF

V: TRBV28
size: -
D: TRBD1
J: TRBJ1-2
DNA: TGTGCCAGCAGCCGGACAGGGGGGAGGCTCTATGGCTACACCTTC
CDR3: CASSRTGGRLYGYTF

V: TRBV2
size: few
D: TRBD2
J: TRBJ2-1
DNA: TGTGCCAGCAGAGTTACTAGCGGGGCAGTGTATGAGCAGTTCTTC
CDR3: CASRVTSGAVYEQFF

V: TRBV4-3
size: -
D: TRBD1
J: TRBJ2-2
DNA: TGCGCCAGCAGCCAAGACACCGGGACAGGAGGGCCAACCGGGGAGCTGTTTTTT
CDR3: CASSQDTGTGGPTGELFF

V: TRBV6-5
size: -
D: -
J: TRBJ2-2
DNA: TGTGCCAGCAGTAAGTCGAGAACCGGGGAGCTGTTTTTT
CDR3: CASSKSRTGELFF

V: TRBV30
size: -
D: -
J: TRBJ1-3
DNA: TGTGCCTGGACTACTGACAGACTCTCTGGAAACACCATATATTTT
CDR3: CAWTTDRLSGNTIYF

V: TRBV19
size: -
D: -
J: TRBJ1-5
DNA: TGTGCCAGTAGACCCCCCGCGGGGAACAATCAGCCCCAGCATTTT
CDR3: CASRPPAGNNQPQHF

V: TRBV19
size: -
D: TRBD2
J: TRBJ2-2
DNA: TGTGCCAGTAGTATATATTCGCCTAGCGGCACCGGGGAGCTGTTTTTT
CDR3: CASSIYSPSGTGELFF

V: TRBV30
size: -
D: -
J: TRBJ1-2
DNA: TGTGCCTGGAGTTTAAGGGAGGAGTATGGCTACACCTTC
CDR3: CAWSLREEYGYTF

V: TRBV9
size: -
D: TRBD2
J: TRBJ2-1
DNA: TGTGCCAGCAGCGTAGCTGGGACTAGCTTGGGAAATGAGCAGTTCTTC
CDR3: CASSVAGTSLGNEQFF

V: TRBV7-6
size: -
D: -
J: TRBJ2-7
DNA: TGTGCCAGCAGCTTAGGCAGCTACGAGCAGTACTTC
CDR3: CASSLGSYEQYF

V: TRBV6-5
size: few
D: TRBD2
J: TRBJ2-7
DNA: TGTGCCAGCAGTTACCGGTCTAGCGGGGGGATATACGAGCAGTACTTC
CDR3: CASSYRSSGGIYEQYF

V: TRBV15
size: -
D: -
J: TRBJ2-7
DNA: TGTGCCACCAGCCTAACAAAAACGACCGGAGGCAACGAGCAGTACTTC
CDR3: CATSLTKTTGGNEQYF

V: TRBV7-2
size: -
D: -
J: TRBJ1-5
DNA: TGTGCCAGCAGCTTAGAGGGTGCGGGCGGGGGGTACATCAAACCCCAGCATTTT
CDR3: CASSLEGAGGGYIKPQHF

V: TRBV7-6
size: -
D: -
J: TRBJ2-7
DNA: TGTGCCAGCAGCCAGGGACTTCTGAATTACGAGCAGTACTTC
CDR3: CASSQGLLNYEQYF

V: TRBV28
size: -
D: TRBD1
J: TRBJ1-2
DNA: TGTGCCAGCAGTCTAGGGACAGCGTATGGCTACACCTTC
CDR3: CASSLGTAYGYTF

V: TRBV4-1
size: -
D: -
J: TRBJ2-3
DNA: TGCGCCAGCAGATACCGGGACACCACGGGAGATACGCAGTATTTT
CDR3: CASRYRDTTGDTQYF

V: TRBV7-2
size: -
D: -
J: TRBJ1-1
DNA: TGTGCCAGCAGCTTAGGTTTTCAAAACACTGAAGCTTTCTTT
CDR3: CASSLGFQNTEAFF

V: TRBV28
size: -
D: -
J: TRBJ2-7
DNA: TGTGCCAGCAGACAGGGAACCCTGACCTACGAGCAGTACTTC
CDR3: CASRQGTLTYEQYF

V: TRBV6-1
size: -
D: TRBD1
J: TRBJ2-7
DNA: TGTGCCAGCAGTGCCTCGACAGGGGGTGTGCACGAGCAGTACTTC
CDR3: CASSASTGGVHEQYF

V: TRBV28
size: -
D: -
J: TRBJ1-1
DNA: TGTGCCAGCAGTTTCCGATCGATAGTGAACACTGAAGCTTTCTTT
CDR3: CASSFRSIVNTEAFF

V: TRBV5-1
size: -
D: TRBD1
J: TRBJ1-5
DNA: TGCGCCAGCAGACTGACAGGGAATAGCAATCAGCCCCAGCATTTT
CDR3: CASRLTGNSNQPQHF

V: TRBV4-2
size: -
D: -
J: TRBJ2-1
DNA: TGTGCCAGCAGCCACGGGGAACCATGGGATGAGCAGTTCTTC
CDR3: CASSHGEPWDEQFF

V: TRBV6-4
size: -
D: TRBD2
J: TRBJ2-1
DNA: TGTGCCAGCAGTGACTCGGACTCCGCGGGAGCGTTGTTCTTC
CDR3: CASSDSDSAGALFF

V: TRBV29-1
size: -
D: TRBD1
J: TRBJ1-2
DNA: TGCAGCGCGGGACAGACTAACTATGGCTACACCTTC
CDR3: CSAGQTNYGYTF

V: TRBV4-2
size: -
D: -
J: TRBJ2-7
DNA: TGTGCCAGCAGCCAAGAATCCGTGGCAGCCCGGGGCGAGCAGTACTTC
CDR3: CASSQESVAARGEQYF

V: TRBV27
size: -
D: -
J: TRBJ1-1
DNA: TGTGCCAGCAGTTTGCGTGGAGGGGGGGGTTCGGCCTGGTTGAACACTGAAGCTTTCTTT
CDR3: CASSLRGGGGSAWLNTEAFF

V: TRBV7-9
size: -
D: TRBD1
J: TRBJ1-2
DNA: TGTGCCAGCAGCCGAGGACAGGGAGGCTATGGCTACACCTTC
CDR3: CASSRGQGGYGYTF

V: TRBV5-1
size: -
D: TRBD1
J: TRBJ2-3
DNA: TGCGCCAGCAGCCCCGGACAGGGGGTCACAGATACGCAGTATTTT
CDR3: CASSPGQGVTDTQYF

V: TRBV10-3
size: -
D: TRBD1
J: TRBJ2-3
DNA: TGTGCCATCAGTGATCCCGGGACAGGAATGAATACGCAGTATTTT
CDR3: CAISDPGTGMNTQYF

V: TRBV4-3
size: once
D: -
J: TRBJ2-1
DNA: TGCGCCAGCAGCTCCAGGGACTTCTACATGGCAAAGTTTGAGCAGTTCTTC
CDR3: CASSSRDFYMAKFEQFF

V: TRBV14
size: few
D: TRBD2
J: TRBJ2-1
DNA: TGTGCCAGCAGCCAAGATATAGCGGGAGGGCCAATTAATGAGCAGTTCTTC
CDR3: CASSQDIAGGPINEQFF

V: TRBV28
size: -
D: -
J: TRBJ1-3
DNA: TGTGCCAGCAGGAGGGTCGGAGGGCAGGGCCAATTAAGCCGGCGAGACACCATATATTTT
CDR3: CASRRVGGQGQLSRRDTIYF

V: TRBV9
size: -
D: -
J: TRBJ2-6
DNA: TGTGCCAGCAGCGAGACAAGTTTTCATGGGGCCAACGTCCTGACTTTC
CDR3: CASSETSFHGANVLTF

V: TRBV29-1
size: -
D: -
J: TRBJ2-5
DNA: TGCAGCGTTGAACTGGGGGGTAAGACCCAGTACTTC
CDR3: CSVELGGKTQYF

V: TRBV27
size: -
D: -
J: TRBJ1-1
DNA: TGTGCCAGCAGTTTCACAGTTCCGTACACTGAAGCTTTCTTT
CDR3: CASSFTVPYTEAFF

V: TRBV4-3
size: once
D: -
J: TRBJ1-4
DNA: TGCGCCAGCAGCCAAGAAATCGACAGAAATGAAAAACTGTTTTTT
CDR3: CASSQEIDRNEKLFF

V: TRBV9
size: -
D: TRBD1
J: TRBJ2-6
DNA: TGTGCCACCACCCAGGGGGCCTCTGGGGCCAACGTCCTGACTTTC
CDR3: CATTQGASGANVLTF